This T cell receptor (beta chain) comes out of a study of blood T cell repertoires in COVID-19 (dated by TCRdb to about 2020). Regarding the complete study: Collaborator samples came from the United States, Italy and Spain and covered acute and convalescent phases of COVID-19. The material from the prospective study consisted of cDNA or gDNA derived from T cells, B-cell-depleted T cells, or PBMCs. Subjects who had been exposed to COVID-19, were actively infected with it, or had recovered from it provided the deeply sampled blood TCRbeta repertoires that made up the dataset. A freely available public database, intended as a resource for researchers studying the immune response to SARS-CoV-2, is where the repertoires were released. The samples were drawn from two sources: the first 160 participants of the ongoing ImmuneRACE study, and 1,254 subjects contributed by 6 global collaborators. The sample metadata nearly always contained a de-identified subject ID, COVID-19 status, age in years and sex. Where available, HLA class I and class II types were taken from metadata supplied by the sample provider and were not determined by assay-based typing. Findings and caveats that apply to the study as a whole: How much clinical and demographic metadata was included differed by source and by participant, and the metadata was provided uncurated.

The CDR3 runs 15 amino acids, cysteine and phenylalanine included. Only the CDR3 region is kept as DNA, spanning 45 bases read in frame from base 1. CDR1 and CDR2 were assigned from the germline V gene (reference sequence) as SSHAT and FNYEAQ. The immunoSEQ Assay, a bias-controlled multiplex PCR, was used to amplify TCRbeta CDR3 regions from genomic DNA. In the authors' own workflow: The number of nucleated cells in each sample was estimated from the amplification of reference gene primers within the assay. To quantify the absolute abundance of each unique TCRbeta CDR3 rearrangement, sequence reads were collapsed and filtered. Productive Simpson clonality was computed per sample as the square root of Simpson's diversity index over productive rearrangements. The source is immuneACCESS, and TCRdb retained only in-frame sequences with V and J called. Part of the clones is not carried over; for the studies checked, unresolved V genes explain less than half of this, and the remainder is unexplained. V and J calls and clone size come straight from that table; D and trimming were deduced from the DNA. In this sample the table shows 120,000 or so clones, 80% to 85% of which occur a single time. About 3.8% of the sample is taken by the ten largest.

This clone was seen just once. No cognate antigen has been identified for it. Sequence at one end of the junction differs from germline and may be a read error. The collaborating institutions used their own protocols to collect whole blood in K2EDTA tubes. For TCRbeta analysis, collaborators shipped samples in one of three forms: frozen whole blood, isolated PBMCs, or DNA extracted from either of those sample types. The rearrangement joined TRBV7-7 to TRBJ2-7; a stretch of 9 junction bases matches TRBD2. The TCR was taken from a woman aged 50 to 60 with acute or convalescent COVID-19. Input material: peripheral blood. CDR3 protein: CASSLVSEREAQQYF. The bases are TGTGCTAGCAGCTTAGTCTCGGAGCGGGAGGCCCAGCAGTACTTC.